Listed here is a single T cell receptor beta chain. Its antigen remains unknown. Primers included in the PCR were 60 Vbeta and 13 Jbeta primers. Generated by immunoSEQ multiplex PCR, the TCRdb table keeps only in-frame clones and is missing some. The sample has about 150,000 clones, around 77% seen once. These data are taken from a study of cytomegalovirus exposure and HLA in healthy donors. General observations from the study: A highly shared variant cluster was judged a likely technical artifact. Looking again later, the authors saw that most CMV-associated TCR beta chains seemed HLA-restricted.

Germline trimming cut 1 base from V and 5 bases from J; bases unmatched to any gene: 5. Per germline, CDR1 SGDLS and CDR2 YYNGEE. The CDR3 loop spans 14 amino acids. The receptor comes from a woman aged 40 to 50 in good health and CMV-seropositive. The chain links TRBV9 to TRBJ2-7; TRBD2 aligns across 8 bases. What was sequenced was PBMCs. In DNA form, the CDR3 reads TGTGCCAGCAGCGTATTTTCGGGGGGGGACGAGCAGTACTTC. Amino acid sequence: CASSVFSGGDEQYF. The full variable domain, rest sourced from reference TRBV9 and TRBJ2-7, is DSGVTQTPKHLITATGQRVTLRCSPRSGDLSVYWYQQSLDQGLQFLIQYYNGEERAKGNILERFSAQQFPDLHSELNLSSLELGDSALYFCASSVFSGGDEQYFGPGTRLTVT.